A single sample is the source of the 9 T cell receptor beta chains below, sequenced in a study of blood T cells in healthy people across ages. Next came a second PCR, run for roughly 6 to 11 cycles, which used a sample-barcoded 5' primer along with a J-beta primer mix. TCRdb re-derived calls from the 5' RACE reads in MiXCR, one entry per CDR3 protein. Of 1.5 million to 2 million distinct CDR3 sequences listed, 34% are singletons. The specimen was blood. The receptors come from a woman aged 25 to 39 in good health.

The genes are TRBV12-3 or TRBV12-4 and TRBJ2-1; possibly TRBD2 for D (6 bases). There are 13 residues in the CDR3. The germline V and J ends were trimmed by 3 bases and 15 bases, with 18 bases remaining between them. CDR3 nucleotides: TGTGCCAGCAGTTTTGCGGGCGGGGACGGCATGTTCTTC. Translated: CASSFAGGDGMFF.

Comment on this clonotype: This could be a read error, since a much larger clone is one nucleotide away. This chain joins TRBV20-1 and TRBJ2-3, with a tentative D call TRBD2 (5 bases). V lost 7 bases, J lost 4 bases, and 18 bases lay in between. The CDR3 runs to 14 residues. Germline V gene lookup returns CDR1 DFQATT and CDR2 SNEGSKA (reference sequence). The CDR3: CSVSAADGADTQYF. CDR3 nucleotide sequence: TGCAGTGTTAGCGCAGCGGACGGGGCAGATACGCAGTATTTT.

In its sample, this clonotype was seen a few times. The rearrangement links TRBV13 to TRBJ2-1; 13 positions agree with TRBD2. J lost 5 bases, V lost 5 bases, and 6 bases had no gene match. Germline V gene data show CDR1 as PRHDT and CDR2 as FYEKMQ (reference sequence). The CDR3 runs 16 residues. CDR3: CASSLGTSGNHNEQFF. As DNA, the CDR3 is TGTGCCAGCAGCCTTGGGACTAGCGGGAATCACAATGAGCAGTTCTTC.

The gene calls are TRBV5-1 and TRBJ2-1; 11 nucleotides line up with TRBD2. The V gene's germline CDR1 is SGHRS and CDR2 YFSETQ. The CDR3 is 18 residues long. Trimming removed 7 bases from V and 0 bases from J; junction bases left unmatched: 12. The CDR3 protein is CASAAEGLAGLSYNEQFF. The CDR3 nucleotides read TGCGCCAGCGCCGCGGAAGGACTAGCGGGCCTCTCCTACAATGAGCAGTTCTTC.

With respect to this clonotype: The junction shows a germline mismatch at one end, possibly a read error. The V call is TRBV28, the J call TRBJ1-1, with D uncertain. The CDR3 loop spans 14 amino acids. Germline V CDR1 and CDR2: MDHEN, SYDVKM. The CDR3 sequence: CASSLSRPNTGAFF. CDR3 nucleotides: TGTGCCAGCAGTTTAAGTCGGCCGAACACTGGAGCTTTCTTT.

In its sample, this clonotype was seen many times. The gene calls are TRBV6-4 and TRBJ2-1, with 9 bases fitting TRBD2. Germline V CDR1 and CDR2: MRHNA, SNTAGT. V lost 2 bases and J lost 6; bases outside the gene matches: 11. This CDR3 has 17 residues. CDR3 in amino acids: CASSDGDGGGASNEQFF. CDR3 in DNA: TGTGCCAGCAGTGACGGCGATGGCGGGGGGGCCTCCAATGAGCAGTTCTTC.

This CDR3 is CAWSVLQGANGYTF. The CDR3 DNA reads as TGTGCCTGGAGTGTGCTACAGGGGGCTAATGGCTACACCTTC. The J gene is TRBJ1-2, the V gene TRBV30; 9 bases agree with TRBD1. Germline trimming cut 0 bases from V and 6 bases from J; bases unmatched to any gene: 5. The CDR3 is made up of 14 amino acids. From germline, CDR1 is GTSNPN and CDR2 SVGIG (reference sequence).

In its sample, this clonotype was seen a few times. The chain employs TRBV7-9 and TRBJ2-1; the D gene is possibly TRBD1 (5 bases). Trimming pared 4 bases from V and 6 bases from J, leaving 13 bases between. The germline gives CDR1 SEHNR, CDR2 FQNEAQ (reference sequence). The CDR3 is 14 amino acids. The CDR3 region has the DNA TGTGCCAGCAGCTCAACCCCACAGGTCAATGAGCAGTTCTTC. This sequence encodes CASSSTPQVNEQFF.

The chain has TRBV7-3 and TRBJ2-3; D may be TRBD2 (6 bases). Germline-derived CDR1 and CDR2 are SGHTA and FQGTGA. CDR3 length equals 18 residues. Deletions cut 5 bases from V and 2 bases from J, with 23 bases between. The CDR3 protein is CASSIQAASETNTDTQYF. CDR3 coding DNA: TGTGCCAGCAGCATTCAAGCGGCTAGCGAGACAAACACAGATACGCAGTATTTT. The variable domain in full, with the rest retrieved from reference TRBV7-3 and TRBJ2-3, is GAGVSQTPSNKVTEKGKYVELRCDPISGHTALYWYRQSLGQGPEFLIYFQGTGAADDSGLPNDRFFAVRPEGSVSTLKIQRTERGDSAVYLCASSIQAASETNTDTQYFGPGTRLTVL.